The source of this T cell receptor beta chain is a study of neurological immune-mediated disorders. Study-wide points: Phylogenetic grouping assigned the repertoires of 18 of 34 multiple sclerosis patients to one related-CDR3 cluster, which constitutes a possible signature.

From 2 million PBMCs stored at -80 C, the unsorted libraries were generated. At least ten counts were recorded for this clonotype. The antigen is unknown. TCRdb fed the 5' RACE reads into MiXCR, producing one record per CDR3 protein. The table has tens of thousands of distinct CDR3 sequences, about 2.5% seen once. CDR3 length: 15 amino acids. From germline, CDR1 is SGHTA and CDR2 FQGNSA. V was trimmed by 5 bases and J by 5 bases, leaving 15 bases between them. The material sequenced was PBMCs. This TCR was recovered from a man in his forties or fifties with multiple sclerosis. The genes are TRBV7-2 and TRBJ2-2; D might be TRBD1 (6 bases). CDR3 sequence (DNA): TGTGCCAGCAGCGTAGACAGGAGGTGGACCGGGGAGCTGTTTTTT. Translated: CASSVDRRWTGELFF.